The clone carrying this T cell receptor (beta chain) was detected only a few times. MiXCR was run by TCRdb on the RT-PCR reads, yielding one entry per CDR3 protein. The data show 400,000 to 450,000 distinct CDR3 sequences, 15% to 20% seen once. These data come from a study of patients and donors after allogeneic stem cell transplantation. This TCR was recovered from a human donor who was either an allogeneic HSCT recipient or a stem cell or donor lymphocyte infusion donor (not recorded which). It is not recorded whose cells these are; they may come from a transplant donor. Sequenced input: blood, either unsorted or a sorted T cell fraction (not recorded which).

The DNA for the CDR3 is TGTGCCAGCAGTGCCCTGACAGGCCCGGGAGCTTTCTTT. It specifies CASSALTGPGAFF. The chain uses TRBV25-1 and TRBJ1-1; D is possibly TRBD1 (6 bases). From germline, CDR1 is MGHDK and CDR2 SYGVNS. The V and J ends lost 4 bases and 10 bases respectively, with 16 bases between them. The CDR3 is made up of 13 amino acids.